The rows below give T cell receptor beta chains drawn from one sample of a study of metastatic and nonmetastatic thyroid tumors. TCRdb reprocessed the PCR reads using MiXCR. This sample carries around 20,000 clones, 36% of them seen once, and the ten largest clones take 29%. Sequencing was performed on tumor tissue. Source of these receptors: a female donor with papillary thyroid cancer or a benign thyroid nodule (not recorded which). Some clones in this sample may be carry-over from other donors' samples. Each CDR3 is given with its conserved first and last residue. The D gene is left open where the match is weak. A clone size is listed for some rows: how often the clone was seen (once, few, many), or a class if it is expanded.

TGTGCCAGCAGTCCAGGTAGCCACGATGAGCAGTTCTTC	CASSPGSHDEQFF	NA	few	TRBV27	TRBJ2-1
TGTGCCACCAGCCCGGGGCAGTCCTACTACGAGCAGTACTTC	CATSPGQSYYEQYF	NA	NA	TRBV12-3/TRBV12-4	TRBJ2-7
TGTGCCAGCATAAGCCTAGCGGGGAGCACAGATACGCAGTATTTT	CASISLAGSTDTQYF	TRBD2	few	TRBV27	TRBJ2-3
TGTGCCAGCAGCTTGGCGGGACGGTGGGATGAGCAGTTCTTC	CASSLAGRWDEQFF	NA	NA	TRBV5-6	TRBJ2-1
TGTGCCAGCAGTCGGGGGACAGTGGCACACACTGAAGCTTTCTTT	CASSRGTVAHTEAFF	TRBD1	large	TRBV6-1	TRBJ1-1
TGTGCCAGCAGCGCCAGGAGGGCCGGGGAGCTGTTTTTT	CASSARRAGELFF	NA	few	TRBV6-1	TRBJ2-2
TGCAGTGCTAGAGGACACTTGAACACTGAAGCTTTCTTT	CSARGHLNTEAFF	NA	NA	TRBV20-1	TRBJ1-1
TGTGCCAGCAGCGTTTGGGGGAGGAACACCGGGGAGCTGTTTTTT	CASSVWGRNTGELFF	NA	NA	TRBV9	TRBJ2-2
TGTGCCAGCAGCTTTGTGTACGCGGGAGTCTACAATGAGCAGTTCTTC	CASSFVYAGVYNEQFF	TRBD2	NA	TRBV11-2	TRBJ2-1
TGTGCCAGCAGCCTGACAGGGGGCATAAATTCACCCCTCCACTTT	CASSLTGGINSPLHF	TRBD1	NA	TRBV6-1	TRBJ1-6
TGTGCCAGCAGTGACGGGACAGGGTCCACAGATACGCAGTATTTT	CASSDGTGSTDTQYF	TRBD1	NA	TRBV6-1	TRBJ2-3
TGTGCCACCAGTTCGGCTAGCGGGAGTGGAGAGACCCAGTACTTC	CATSSASGSGETQYF	TRBD2	few	TRBV24-1	TRBJ2-5
TGTGCCAGCAGTGGGCAGGGGGCAGGTCAGCCCCAGCATTTT	CASSGQGAGQPQHF	TRBD1	few	TRBV6-1	TRBJ1-5
TGTGCCATCAGCGGAACCTACAACTATGGCTACACCTTC	CAISGTYNYGYTF	NA	NA	TRBV10-3	TRBJ1-2
TGTGCCAGCAGTTACAGGGAGGGGGGCACTGAAGCTTTCTTT	CASSYREGGTEAFF	NA	few	TRBV6-5	TRBJ1-1
TGTGCCAGCAAAGGGGGCGGCTACACCTTC	CASKGGGYTF	TRBD1	few	TRBV27	TRBJ1-2
TGTGCCAGCAGTGAAGTGGGGGCCGACACCGGGGAGCTGTTTTTT	CASSEVGADTGELFF	NA	NA	TRBV2	TRBJ2-2
TGTGCCATCAGTGAGGTTAACGAGCAGTTCTTC	CAISEVNEQFF	NA	NA	TRBV10-3	TRBJ2-1
TGCGCCAGCAGCTTGGACGGGAAACAAGCTTTCTTT	CASSLDGKQAFF	NA	NA	TRBV5-1	TRBJ1-1
TGCGCCAGCAGCCATCCGACGCGAACGAACACCGGGGAGCTGTTTTTT	CASSHPTRTNTGELFF	NA	NA	TRBV4-1	TRBJ2-2
TGTGCCAGCAGCGAGACAAATCCTTACAATGAGCAGTTCTTC	CASSETNPYNEQFF	NA	NA	TRBV6-1	TRBJ2-1
TGTGCCAGCAGCACTAACCGACAGGGCTCCTACGAGCAGTACTTC	CASSTNRQGSYEQYF	TRBD1	few	TRBV12-3/TRBV12-4	TRBJ2-7
TGTGCCAGCAGCACCCAGGGACTAGCTGCCTCCTACAATGAGCAGTTCTTC	CASSTQGLAASYNEQFF	TRBD2	NA	TRBV7-3	TRBJ2-1
TGCGCCAGCAGCCAAGTGGCGGGGAGCAATCAGCCCCAGCATTTT	CASSQVAGSNQPQHF	NA	NA	TRBV4-1	TRBJ1-5
TGTGCCAGCAGAACAGGGGGCGCCGACACCGGGGAGCTGTTTTTT	CASRTGGADTGELFF	TRBD1	few	TRBV6-1	TRBJ2-2
TGTGCCAGCAGATTGACATTTAGCAATCAGCCCCAGCATTTT	CASRLTFSNQPQHF	NA	few	TRBV6-1	TRBJ1-5
TGTGCCAGCAGTGAGACTAATAGCAATCAGCCCCAGCATTTT	CASSETNSNQPQHF	NA	NA	TRBV2	TRBJ1-5
TGTGCCACCAGCAGAGAGGCCGGACAGGCCTATGGCTACACCTTC	CATSREAGQAYGYTF	TRBD1	few	TRBV15	TRBJ1-2
TGCAGTGCTAGTCTTGGCGGGAGCTACAATGAGCAGTTCTTC	CSASLGGSYNEQFF	TRBD2	NA	TRBV20-1	TRBJ2-1
TGCGCCAGCAGCCGGGACCGGAGGGAAGCTTTCTTT	CASSRDRREAFF	NA	NA	TRBV4-3	TRBJ1-1
TGTGCCAGCAGTGATCCCCCAGGCTGGGAGCTGTTTTTT	CASSDPPGWELFF	NA	few	TRBV6-1	TRBJ2-2
TGCAGTGCTATTAGGGTCCGCCCGGGGTCGTACGAGCAGTACTTC	CSAIRVRPGSYEQYF	NA	few	TRBV20-1	TRBJ2-7
TGTGCCACCAGCAGAGCGGCGGGTTCCTACGAGCAGTACTTC	CATSRAAGSYEQYF	NA	NA	TRBV15	TRBJ2-7
TGTGCCAGCAGTCGACTAGCGGGGGGGCTGGGAGGAGATACGCAGTATTTT	CASSRLAGGLGGDTQYF	TRBD2	NA	TRBV6-2/TRBV6-3	TRBJ2-3
TGTGCCAGCCTCTCACAGGACAAACTCAATGAGCAGTTCTTC	CASLSQDKLNEQFF	NA	NA	TRBV2	TRBJ2-1
TGTGCCAGCAGCACAGGGGAGATTACTGAAGCTTTCTTT	CASSTGEITEAFF	TRBD1	NA	TRBV7-9	TRBJ1-1
TGTGCCAGCAGTGAGAGGGAGGTATATAATGAGCAGTTCTTC	CASSEREVYNEQFF	NA	NA	TRBV6-1	TRBJ2-1
TGTGCCAGCAGCCAGGAGGGGGGCAGCGCAGATACGCAGTATTTT	CASSQEGGSADTQYF	NA	NA	TRBV7-7	TRBJ2-3
TGCGCCAGCAGCCAAACAACAGGAACCGGAGGTTCACCCCTCCACTTT	CASSQTTGTGGSPLHF	NA	NA	TRBV4-1	TRBJ1-6
TGTGCCAGCTCTCGAGGCGGGGGCACAGATACGCAGTATTTT	CASSRGGGTDTQYF	NA	NA	TRBV18	TRBJ2-3
TGTGCCATCAGTGGTGGGGTGGCTGAAGCTTTCTTT	CAISGGVAEAFF	NA	NA	TRBV10-3	TRBJ1-1